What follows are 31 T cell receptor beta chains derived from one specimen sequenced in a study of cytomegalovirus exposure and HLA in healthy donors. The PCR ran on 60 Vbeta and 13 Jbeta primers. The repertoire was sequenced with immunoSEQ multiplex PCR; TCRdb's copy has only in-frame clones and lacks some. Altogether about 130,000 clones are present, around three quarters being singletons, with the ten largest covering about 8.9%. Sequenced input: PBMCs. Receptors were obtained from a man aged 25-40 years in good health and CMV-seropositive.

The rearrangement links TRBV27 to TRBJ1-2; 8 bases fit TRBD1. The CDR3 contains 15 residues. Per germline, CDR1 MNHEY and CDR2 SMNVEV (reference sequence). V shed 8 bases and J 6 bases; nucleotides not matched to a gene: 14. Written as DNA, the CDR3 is TGTGCCAGCCGCGATAATGGACAGGGTATTAATGGCTACACCTTC. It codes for CASRDNGQGINGYTF.

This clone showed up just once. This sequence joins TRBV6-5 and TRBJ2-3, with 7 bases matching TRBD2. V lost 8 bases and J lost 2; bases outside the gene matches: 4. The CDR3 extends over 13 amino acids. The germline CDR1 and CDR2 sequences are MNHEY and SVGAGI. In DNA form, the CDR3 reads TGTGCCAGCGGGCTAGCGGTCACAGATACGCAGTATTTT. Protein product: CASGLAVTDTQYF.

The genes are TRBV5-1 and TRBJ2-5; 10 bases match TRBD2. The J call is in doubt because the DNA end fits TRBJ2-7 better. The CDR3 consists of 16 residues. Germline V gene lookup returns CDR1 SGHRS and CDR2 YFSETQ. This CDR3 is CASSLEGSGGLNEQYF. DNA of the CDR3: TGCGCCAGCAGCTTGGAAGGTAGCGGGGGGCTGAACGAGCAGTACTTC.

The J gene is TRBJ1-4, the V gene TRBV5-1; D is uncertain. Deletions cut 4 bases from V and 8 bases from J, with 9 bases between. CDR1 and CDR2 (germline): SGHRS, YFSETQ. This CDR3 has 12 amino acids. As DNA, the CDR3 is TGCGCCAGCAGCGTCGAGTTCGAAAAACTGTTTTTT. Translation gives CASSVEFEKLFF. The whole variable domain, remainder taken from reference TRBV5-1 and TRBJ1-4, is KAGVTQTPRYLIKTRGQQVTLSCSPISGHRSVSWYQQTPGQGLQFLFEYFSETQRNKGNFPGRFSGRQFSNSRSEMNVSTLELGDSALYLCASSVEFEKLFFGSGTQLSVL.

The chain's CDR3 is CASSRDTRSPLHF. CDR3 nucleotide sequence: TGTGCCAGCAGCAGGGACACCCGATCACCCCTCCACTTT. V gene TRBV7-8 combines with J gene TRBJ1-6, with a weak D call TRBD1 (6 bases). The CDR3 sequence is 13 residues long. From germline, CDR1 is SGHVS and CDR2 FQNEAQ. With 5 bases removed from V and 10 bases from J, the gap between germline ends came to 12 bases.

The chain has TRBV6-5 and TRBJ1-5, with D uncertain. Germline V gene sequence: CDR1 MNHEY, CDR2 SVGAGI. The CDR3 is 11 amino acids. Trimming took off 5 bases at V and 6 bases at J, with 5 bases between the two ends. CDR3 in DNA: TGTGCCAGCAGTGAACTTCAGCCCCAGCATTTT. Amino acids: CASSELQPQHF.

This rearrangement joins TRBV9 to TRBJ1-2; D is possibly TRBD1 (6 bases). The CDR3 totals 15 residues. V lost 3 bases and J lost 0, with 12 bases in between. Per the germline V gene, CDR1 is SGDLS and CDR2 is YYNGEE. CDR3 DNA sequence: TGTGCCAGCAGCGATGCAGGGGCTGCTAACTATGGCTACACCTTC. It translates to CASSDAGAANYGYTF.

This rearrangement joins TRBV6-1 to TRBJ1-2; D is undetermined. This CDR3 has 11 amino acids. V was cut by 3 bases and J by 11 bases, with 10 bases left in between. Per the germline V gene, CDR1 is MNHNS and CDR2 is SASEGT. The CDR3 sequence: CASSDGLAYTF. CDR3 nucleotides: TGTGCCAGCAGTGACGGGCTAGCATACACCTTC.

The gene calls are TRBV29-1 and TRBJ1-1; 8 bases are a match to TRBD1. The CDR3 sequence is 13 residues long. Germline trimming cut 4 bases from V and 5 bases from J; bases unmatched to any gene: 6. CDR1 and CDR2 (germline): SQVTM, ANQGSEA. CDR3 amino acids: CSVGQGAGTEAFF. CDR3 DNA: TGCAGCGTTGGGCAGGGGGCCGGGACTGAAGCTTTCTTT.

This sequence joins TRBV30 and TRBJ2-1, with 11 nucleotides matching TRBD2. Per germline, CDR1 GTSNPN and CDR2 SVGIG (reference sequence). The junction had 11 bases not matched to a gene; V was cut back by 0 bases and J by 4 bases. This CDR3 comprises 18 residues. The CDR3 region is CAWSVLLLAGGPYNEQFF. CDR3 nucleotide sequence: TGTGCCTGGAGTGTACTTTTGCTAGCGGGGGGACCATACAATGAGCAGTTCTTC.

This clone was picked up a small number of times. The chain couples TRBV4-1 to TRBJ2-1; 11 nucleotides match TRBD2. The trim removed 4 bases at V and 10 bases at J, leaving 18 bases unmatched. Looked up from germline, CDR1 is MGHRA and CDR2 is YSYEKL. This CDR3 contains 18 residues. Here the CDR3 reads CASSREFSGGGSREEQFF. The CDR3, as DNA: TGCGCCAGCAGCCGGGAATTTAGCGGGGGGGGAAGCAGGGAAGAGCAGTTCTTC.

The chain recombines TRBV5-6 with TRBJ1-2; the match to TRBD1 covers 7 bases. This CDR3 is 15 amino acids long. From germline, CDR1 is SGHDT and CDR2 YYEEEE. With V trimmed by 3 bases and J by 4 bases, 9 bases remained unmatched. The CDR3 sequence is CASSWLGQEGYGYTF. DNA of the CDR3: TGTGCCAGCAGCTGGCTTGGACAGGAGGGCTATGGCTACACCTTC. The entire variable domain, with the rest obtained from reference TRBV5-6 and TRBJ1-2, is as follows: DAGVTQSPTHLIKTRGQQVTLRCSPKSGHDTVSWYQQALGQGPQFIFQYYEEEERQRGNFPDRFSGHQFPNYSSELNVNALLLGDSALYLCASSWLGQEGYGYTFGSGTRLTVV.

Here the CDR3 DNA reads TGTGCCTGGAGTATAGGGGCGGATAATTCACCCCTCCACTTT. Translating it yields CAWSIGADNSPLHF. This chain links TRBV30 with TRBJ1-6; possibly TRBD1 for D (5 bases). The length of the CDR3 is 14 residues. V was pared by 2 bases and J by 5 bases, with 10 bases between. Germline loops: CDR1 GTSNPN, CDR2 SVGIG (reference sequence).

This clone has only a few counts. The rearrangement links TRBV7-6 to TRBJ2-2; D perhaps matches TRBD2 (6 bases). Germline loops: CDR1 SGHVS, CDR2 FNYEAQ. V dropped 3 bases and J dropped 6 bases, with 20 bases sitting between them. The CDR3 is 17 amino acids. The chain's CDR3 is CASSLGGGNLPPGELFF. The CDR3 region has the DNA TGTGCCAGCAGCTTGGGAGGAGGGAACCTTCCCCCCGGGGAGCTGTTTTTT.

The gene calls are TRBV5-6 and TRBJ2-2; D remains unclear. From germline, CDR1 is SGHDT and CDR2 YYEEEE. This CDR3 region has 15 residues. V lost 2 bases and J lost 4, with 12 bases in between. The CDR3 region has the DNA TGTGCCAGCAGCTTAGCCCTCTCCGGCACCGGGGAGCTGTTTTTT. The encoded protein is CASSLALSGTGELFF.

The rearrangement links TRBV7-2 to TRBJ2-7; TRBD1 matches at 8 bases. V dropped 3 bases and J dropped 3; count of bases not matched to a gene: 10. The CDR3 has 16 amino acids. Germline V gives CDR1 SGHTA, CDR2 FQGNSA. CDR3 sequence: CASSLDNRGFFYEQYF. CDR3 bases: TGTGCCAGCAGCTTGGATAACAGGGGGTTTTTCTACGAGCAGTACTTC.

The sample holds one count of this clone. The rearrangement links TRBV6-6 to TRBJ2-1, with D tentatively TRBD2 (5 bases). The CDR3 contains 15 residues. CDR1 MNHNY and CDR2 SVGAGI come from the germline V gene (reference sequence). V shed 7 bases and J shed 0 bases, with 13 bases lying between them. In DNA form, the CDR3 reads TGTGCCAGCATCGGATTGGGAGTCTCCTACAATGAGCAGTTCTTC. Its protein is CASIGLGVSYNEQFF.

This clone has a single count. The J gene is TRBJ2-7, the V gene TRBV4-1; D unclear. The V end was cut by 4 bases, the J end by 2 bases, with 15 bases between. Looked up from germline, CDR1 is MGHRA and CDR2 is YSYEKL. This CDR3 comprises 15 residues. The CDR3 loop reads CASSPGGSLPYEQYF. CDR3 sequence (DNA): TGCGCCAGCAGCCCGGGTGGGTCTCTTCCCTACGAGCAGTACTTC.

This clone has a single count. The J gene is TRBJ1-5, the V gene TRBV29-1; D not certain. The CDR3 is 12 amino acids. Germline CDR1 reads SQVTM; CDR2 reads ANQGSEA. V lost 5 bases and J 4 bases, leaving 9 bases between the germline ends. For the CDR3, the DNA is TGCAGCGTTCTGGTGAGAAATCAGCCCCAGCATTTT. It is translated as CSVLVRNQPQHF.

CDR3 in DNA: TGTGCCAGTAGCCCTAACCCCGGGACTGAGAACTATGGCTACACCTTC. Its translation: CASSPNPGTENYGYTF. The gene calls are TRBV19 and TRBJ1-2, with a tentative D call TRBD1 (5 bases). Per the germline V gene, CDR1 is LNHDA and CDR2 is SQIVND (reference sequence). CDR3 size: 16 residues. V lost 6 bases and J lost 2, with 19 bases in between.

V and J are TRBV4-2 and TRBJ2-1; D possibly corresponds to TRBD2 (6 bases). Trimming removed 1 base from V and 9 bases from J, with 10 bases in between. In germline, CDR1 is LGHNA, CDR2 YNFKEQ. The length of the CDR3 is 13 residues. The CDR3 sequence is CASSQAPGVEQFF. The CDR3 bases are TGTGCCAGCAGCCAAGCCCCGGGGGTTGAGCAGTTCTTC.

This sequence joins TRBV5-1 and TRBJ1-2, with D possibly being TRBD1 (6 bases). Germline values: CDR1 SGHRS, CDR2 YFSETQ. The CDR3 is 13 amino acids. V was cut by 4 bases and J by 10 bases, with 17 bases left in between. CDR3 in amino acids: CASSSRDTADYTF. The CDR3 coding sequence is TGCGCCAGCAGCAGCAGGGACACCGCTGACTACACCTTC.

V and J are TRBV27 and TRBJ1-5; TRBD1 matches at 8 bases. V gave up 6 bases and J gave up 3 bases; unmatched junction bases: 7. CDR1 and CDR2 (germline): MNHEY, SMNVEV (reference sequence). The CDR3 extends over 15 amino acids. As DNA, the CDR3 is TGTGCCAGCAGCAGGACAGGGTTTGCCAATCAGCCCCAGCATTTT. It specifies CASSRTGFANQPQHF.

The CDR3 DNA reads TGCGCCAGCTCTGGAGTATCGCGGGGCTCCTACGAGCAGTACTTC. Translated: CASSGVSRGSYEQYF. V and J are TRBV4-1 and TRBJ2-5; maybe TRBD2 (6 bases). The DNA end lines up better with TRBJ2-7; the J call may be wrong. Per the germline V gene, CDR1 is MGHRA and CDR2 is YSYEKL. The CDR3 loop spans 15 amino acids.

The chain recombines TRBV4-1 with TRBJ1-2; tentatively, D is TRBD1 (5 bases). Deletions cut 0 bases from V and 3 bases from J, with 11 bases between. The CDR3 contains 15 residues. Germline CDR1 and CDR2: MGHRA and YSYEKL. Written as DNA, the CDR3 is TGCGCCAGCAGCCAAGAACGCAGGGCAGACTATGGCTACACCTTC. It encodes CASSQERRADYGYTF.

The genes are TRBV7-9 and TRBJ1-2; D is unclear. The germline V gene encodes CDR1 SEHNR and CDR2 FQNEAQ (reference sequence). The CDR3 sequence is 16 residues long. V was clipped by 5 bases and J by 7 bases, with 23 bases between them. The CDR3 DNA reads TGTGCCAGCAGCCCCCCGGCCGACGGAGGGCTGTCTGGCTACACCTTC. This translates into CASSPPADGGLSGYTF.

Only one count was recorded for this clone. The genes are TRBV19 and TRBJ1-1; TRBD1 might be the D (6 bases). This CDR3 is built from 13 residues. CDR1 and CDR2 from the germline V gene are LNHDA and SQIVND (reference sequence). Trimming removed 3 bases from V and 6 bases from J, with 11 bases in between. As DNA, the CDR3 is TGTGCCAGTAGTATGGGGCGGACAGCTGAAGCTTTCTTT. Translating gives CASSMGRTAEAFF. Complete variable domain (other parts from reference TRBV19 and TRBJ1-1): DGGITQSPKYLFRKEGQNVTLSCEQNLNHDAMYWYRQDPGQGLRLIYYSQIVNDFQKGDIAEGYSVSREKKESFPLTVTSAQKNPTAFYLCASSMGRTAEAFFGQGTRLTVV.

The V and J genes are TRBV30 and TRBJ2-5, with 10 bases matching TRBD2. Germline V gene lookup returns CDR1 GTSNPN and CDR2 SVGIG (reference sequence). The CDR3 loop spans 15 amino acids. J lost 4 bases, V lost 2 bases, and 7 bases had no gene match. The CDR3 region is CAWSPASGSPETQYF. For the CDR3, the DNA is TGTGCCTGGAGTCCCGCTAGCGGGAGCCCAGAGACCCAGTACTTC.

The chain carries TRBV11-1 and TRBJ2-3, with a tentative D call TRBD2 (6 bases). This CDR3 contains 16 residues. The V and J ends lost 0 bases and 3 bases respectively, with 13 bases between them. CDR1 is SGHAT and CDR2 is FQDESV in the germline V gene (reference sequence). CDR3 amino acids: CASSLARLAETDTQYF. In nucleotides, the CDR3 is TGTGCCAGCAGCTTAGCGCGTTTAGCGGAGACAGATACGCAGTATTTT.

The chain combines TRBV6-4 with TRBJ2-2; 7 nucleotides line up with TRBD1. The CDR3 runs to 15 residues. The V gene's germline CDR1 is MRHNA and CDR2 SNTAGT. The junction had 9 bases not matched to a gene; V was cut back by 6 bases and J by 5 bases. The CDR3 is CASSPDRVKTGELFF. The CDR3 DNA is TGTGCCAGCAGCCCCGACAGGGTTAAGACCGGGGAGCTGTTTTTT.

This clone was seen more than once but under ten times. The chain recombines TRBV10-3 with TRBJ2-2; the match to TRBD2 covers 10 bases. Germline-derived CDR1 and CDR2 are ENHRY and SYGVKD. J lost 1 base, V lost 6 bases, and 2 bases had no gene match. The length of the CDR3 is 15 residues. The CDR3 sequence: CAISWTSGNTGELFF. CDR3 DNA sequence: TGTGCCATCAGCTGGACTAGCGGGAACACCGGGGAGCTGTTTTTT.